This T cell receptor (beta chain) was recorded in a study of regulatory T cells in long-lasting Graves disease. This CDR3 spans 13 amino acids. Germline V CDR1 and CDR2: LGHDT, YNNKEL (reference sequence). The J segment lost 9 bases and the V segment lost 1 base, leaving 3 bases of the junction unmatched. The sample's time point: newly diagnosed GD, antithyroid drugs for less than 3 months. Preparation of the TCR library used RNA extracted from PBMCs. Points from the study as a whole: Thyroid tissue was not studied; only peripheral blood was.

In this sample, this clonotype turned up many times. Antigen specificity is unknown. CDR3-region Arm-PCR and iRepertoire HTBI primers produced the TCR beta libraries. A single record per CDR3 protein comes from TCRdb applying MiXCR to the multiplex PCR reads. This sample has hundreds of thousands of distinct CDR3 sequences, with 15% to 20% found just once. These data were also reused for a study on T cells in Graves' hyperthyroidism and ophthalmopathy.

This chain joins TRBV3-1 and TRBJ2-5, with TRBD1 matching 9 bases. The sample in question was peripheral blood mononuclear cells (PBMCs), obtained at new diagnosis, from a patient treated with antithyroid drugs. The sequence came from a woman aged 35-60 years with Graves disease. The CDR3 bases are TGTGCCAGCAGCCAAGGGGGACAGGGATCCCAGTACTTC. Translating it yields CASSQGGQGSQYF.